This T cell receptor (beta chain) derives from a study of CD8 T cells in Susac syndrome. The CDR3 contains 15 residues. After removal of 0 bases from V and 10 bases from J, the junction contained 6 bases not matched to a gene. Germline CDR1 and CDR2: MNHEY and SVGAGI. A quantity of roughly 0.5 to 1 ug RNA underwent reverse transcription using random hexamers. TCRdb analysed the immunoSEQ multiplex PCR reads with MiXCR anew, one entry per CDR3 protein. The table records under 550,000 distinct CDR3 sequences, more than 70% of them present only once. The source is a human donor with multiple sclerosis. The sample was CD8+ T cells from PBMCs. The V and J genes are TRBV6-5 and TRBJ2-1, with TRBD2 matching over 10 bases. This chain's CDR3 is CASSYSSSGGAEQFF. The CDR3 DNA reads as TGTGCCAGCAGTTACTCGTCCAGCGGGGGGGCGGAGCAGTTCTTC.